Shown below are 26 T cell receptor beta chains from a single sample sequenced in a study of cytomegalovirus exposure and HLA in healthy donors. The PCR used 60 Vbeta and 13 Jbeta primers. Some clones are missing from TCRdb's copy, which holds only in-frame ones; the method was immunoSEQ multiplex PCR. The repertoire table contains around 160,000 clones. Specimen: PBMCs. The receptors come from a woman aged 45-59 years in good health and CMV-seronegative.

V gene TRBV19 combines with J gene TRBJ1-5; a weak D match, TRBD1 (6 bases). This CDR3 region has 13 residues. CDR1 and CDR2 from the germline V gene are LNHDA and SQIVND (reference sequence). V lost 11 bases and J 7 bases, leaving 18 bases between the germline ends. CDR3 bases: TGTGCCGCGGGGGGGGCGGAAGGCCAGCCCCAGCATTTT. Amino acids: CAAGGAEGQPQHF.

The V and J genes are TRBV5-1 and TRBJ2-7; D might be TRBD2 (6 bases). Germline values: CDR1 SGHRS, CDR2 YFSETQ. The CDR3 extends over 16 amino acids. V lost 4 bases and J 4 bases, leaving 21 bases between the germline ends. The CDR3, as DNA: TGCGCCAGCAGCGCGCTAATTGACAGCGGGCGATACGAGCAGTACTTC. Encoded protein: CASSALIDSGRYEQYF.

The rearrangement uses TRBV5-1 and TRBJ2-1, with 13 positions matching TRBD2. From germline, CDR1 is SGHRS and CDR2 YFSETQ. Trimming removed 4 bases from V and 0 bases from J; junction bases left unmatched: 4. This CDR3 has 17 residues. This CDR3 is CASSQTSGGISYNEQFF. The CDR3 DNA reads TGCGCCAGCAGCCAGACTAGCGGGGGGATCTCCTACAATGAGCAGTTCTTC. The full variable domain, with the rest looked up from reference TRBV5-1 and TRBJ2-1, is KAGVTQTPRYLIKTRGQQVTLSCSPISGHRSVSWYQQTPGQGLQFLFEYFSETQRNKGNFPGRFSGRQFSNSRSEMNVSTLELGDSALYLCASSQTSGGISYNEQFFGPGTRLTVL.

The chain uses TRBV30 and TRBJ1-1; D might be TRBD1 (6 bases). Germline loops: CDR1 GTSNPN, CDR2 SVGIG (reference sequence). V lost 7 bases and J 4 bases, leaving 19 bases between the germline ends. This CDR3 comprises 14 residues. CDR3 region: CASHSDRLGTEAFF. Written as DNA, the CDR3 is TGTGCCTCCCACTCTGACAGGCTGGGCACTGAAGCTTTCTTT.

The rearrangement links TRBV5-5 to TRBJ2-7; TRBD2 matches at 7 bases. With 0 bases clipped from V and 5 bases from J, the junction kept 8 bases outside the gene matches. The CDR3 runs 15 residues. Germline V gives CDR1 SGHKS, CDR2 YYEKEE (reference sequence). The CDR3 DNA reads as TGTGCCAGCAGCTTGGGCGGGAGCCCCGAAGACGAGCAGTACTTC. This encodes CASSLGGSPEDEQYF.

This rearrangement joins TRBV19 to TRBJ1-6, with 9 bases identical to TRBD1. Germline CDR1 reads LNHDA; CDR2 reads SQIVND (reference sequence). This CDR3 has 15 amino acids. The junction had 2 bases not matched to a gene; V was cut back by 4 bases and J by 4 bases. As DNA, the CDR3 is TGTGCCAGTAGTACAGGGACAGGGTATAATTCACCCCTCCACTTT. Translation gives CASSTGTGYNSPLHF.

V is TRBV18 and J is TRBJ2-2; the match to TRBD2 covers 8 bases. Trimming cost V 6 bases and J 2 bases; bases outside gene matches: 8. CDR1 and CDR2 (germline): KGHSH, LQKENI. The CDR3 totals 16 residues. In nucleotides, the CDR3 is TGTGCCAGCTCGGCTACTAGCGGCTTTAACACCGGGGAGCTGTTTTTT. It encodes CASSATSGFNTGELFF.

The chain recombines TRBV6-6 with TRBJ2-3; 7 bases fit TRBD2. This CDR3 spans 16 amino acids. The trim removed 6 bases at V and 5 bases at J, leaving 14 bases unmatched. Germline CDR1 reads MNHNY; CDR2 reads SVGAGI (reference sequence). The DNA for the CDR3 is TGTGCCAGCAGAAGTCGGAGGGAGGGCCAGGAAGATACGCAGTATTTT. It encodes CASRSRREGQEDTQYF.

The CDR3 loop reads CASSLTGGYNEQFF. The CDR3 region has the DNA TGTGCCAGCAGCTTGACAGGGGGCTACAATGAGCAGTTCTTC. V gene TRBV7-6 combines with J gene TRBJ2-1, with 9 bases matching TRBD1. The V segment lost 3 bases and the J segment 3 bases; nucleotides outside the gene matches: 0. The CDR3 totals 14 residues. Germline-derived CDR1 and CDR2 are SGHVS and FNYEAQ.

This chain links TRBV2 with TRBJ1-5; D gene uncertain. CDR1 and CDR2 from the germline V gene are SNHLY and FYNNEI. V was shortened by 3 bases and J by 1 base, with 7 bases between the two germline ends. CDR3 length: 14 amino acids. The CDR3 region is CASSEGSSNQPQHF. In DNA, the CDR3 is TGTGCCAGCAGTGAGGGCAGCAGCAATCAGCCCCAGCATTTT.

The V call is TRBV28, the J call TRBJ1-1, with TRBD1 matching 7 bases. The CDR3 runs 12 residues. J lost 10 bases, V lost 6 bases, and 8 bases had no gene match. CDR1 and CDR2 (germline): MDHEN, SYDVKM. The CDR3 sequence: CASSSQGSGAFF. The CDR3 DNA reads TGTGCCAGCAGCTCACAGGGGAGCGGAGCTTTCTTT.

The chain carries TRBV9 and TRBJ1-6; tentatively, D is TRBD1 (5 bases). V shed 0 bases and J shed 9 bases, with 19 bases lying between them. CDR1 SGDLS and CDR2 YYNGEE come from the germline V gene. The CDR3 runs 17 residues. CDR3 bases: TGTGCCAGCAGCGTAGACTACGGGGGAGTGGTTAGTTCACCCCTCCACTTT. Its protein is CASSVDYGGVVSSPLHF.

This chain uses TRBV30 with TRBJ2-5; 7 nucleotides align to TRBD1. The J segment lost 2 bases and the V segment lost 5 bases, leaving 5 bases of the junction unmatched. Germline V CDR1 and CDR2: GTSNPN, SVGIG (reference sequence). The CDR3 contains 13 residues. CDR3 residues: CAWFGTEQETQYF. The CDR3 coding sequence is TGTGCCTGGTTCGGGACAGAACAAGAGACCCAGTACTTC.

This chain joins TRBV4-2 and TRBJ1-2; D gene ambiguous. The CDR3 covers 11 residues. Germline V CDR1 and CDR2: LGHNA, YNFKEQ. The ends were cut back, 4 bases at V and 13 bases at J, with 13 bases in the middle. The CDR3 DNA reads TGTGCCAGCAGCCGGGAGGAGGAATCCACCTTC. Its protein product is CASSREEESTF.

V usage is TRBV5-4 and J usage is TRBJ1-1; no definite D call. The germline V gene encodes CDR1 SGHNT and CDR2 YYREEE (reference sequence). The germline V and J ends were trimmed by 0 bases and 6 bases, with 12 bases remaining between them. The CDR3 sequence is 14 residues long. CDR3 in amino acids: CASSLDSHLAEAFF. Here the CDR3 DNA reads TGTGCCAGCAGCTTGGACAGCCACTTGGCTGAAGCTTTCTTT.

The CDR3, as DNA: TGTGCCAGCTCACCCGACAGCGCCTATGGCTACACCTTC. This translates into CASSPDSAYGYTF. The chain employs TRBV18 and TRBJ1-2; weak D call: TRBD1 (5 bases). The CDR3 loop spans 13 amino acids. Germline V gives CDR1 KGHSH, CDR2 LQKENI. Trimming removed 3 bases at V and 4 bases at J, with 9 bases between.

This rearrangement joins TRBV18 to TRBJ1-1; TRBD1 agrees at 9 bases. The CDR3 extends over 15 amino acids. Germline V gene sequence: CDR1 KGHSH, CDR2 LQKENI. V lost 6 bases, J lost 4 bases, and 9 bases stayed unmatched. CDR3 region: CASSLWTGEATEAFF. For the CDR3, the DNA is TGTGCCAGCTCGCTCTGGACAGGGGAGGCCACTGAAGCTTTCTTT.

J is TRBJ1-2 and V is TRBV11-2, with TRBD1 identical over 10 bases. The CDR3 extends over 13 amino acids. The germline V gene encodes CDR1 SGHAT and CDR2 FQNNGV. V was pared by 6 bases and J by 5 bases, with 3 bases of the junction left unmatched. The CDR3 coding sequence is TGTGCCAGCAGTTCGGGACAGGGGTATGGCTACACCTTC. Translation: CASSSGQGYGYTF.

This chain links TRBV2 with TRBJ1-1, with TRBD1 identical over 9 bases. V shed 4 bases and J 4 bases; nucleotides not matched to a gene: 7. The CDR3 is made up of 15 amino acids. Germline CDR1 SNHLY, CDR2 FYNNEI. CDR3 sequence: CASSGTGARGTEAFF. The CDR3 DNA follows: TGTGCCAGCAGTGGGACAGGGGCCAGGGGCACTGAAGCTTTCTTT. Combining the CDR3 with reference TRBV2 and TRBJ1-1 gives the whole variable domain EPEVTQTPSHQVTQMGQEVILRCVPISNHLYFYWYRQILGQKVEFLVSFYNNEISEKSEIFDDQFSVERPDGSNFTLKIRSTKLEDSAMYFCASSGTGARGTEAFFGQGTRLTVV.

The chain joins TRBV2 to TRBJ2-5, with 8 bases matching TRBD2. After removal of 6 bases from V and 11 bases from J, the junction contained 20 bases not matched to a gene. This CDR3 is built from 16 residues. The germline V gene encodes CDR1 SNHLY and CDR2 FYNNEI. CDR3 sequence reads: CASRKDAPQGRGGQYF. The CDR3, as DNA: TGTGCCAGCAGGAAGGACGCACCTCAGGGACGCGGGGGGCAGTACTTC.

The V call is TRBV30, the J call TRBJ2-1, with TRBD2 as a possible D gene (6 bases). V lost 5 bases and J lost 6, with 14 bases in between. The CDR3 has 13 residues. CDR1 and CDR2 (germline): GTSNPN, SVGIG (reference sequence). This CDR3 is CAWDRRVSNEQFF. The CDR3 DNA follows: TGTGCCTGGGATAGGAGGGTTAGCAATGAGCAGTTCTTC.

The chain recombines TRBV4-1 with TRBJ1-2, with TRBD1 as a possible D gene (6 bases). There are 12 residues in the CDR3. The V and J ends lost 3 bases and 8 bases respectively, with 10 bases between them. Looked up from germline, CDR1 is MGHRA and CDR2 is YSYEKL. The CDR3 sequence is CASSQGARGYTF. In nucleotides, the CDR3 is TGCGCCAGCAGCCAGGGGGCGCGGGGCTACACCTTC.

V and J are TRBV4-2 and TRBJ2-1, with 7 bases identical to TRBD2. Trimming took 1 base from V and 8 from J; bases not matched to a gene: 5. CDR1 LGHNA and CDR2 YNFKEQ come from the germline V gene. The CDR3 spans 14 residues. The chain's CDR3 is CASSQALTSYEQFF. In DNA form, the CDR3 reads TGTGCCAGCAGCCAAGCGCTGACTAGCTATGAGCAGTTCTTC.

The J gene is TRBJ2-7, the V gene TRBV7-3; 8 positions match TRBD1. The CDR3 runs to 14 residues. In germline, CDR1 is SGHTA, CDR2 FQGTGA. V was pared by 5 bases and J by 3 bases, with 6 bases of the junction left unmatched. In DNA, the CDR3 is TGTGCCAGCAGCCCACAGGGGGGCGGCTACGAGCAGTACTTC. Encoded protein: CASSPQGGGYEQYF. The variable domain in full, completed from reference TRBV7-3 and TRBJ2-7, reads GAGVSQTPSNKVTEKGKYVELRCDPISGHTALYWYRQSLGQGPEFLIYFQGTGAADDSGLPNDRFFAVRPEGSVSTLKIQRTERGDSAVYLCASSPQGGGYEQYFGPGTRLTVT.

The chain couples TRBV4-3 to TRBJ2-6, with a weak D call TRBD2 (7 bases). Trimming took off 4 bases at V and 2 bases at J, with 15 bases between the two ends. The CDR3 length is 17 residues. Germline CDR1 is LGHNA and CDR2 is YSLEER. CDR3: CASSLLGGGPGANVLTF. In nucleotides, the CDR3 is TGCGCCAGCAGCCTGCTAGGGGGGGGGCCTGGGGCCAACGTCCTGACTTTC.

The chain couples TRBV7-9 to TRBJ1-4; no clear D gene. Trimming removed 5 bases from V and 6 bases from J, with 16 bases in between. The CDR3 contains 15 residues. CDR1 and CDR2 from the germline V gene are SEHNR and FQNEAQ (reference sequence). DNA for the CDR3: TGTGCCAGCAGCCCGCCCGAGGGTCCGGATGAAAAACTGTTTTTT. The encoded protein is CASSPPEGPDEKLFF.